This TCR beta chain was captured in a study of shared clonotypes between healthy human individuals. The table came from immunoSEQ multiplex PCR; TCRdb's copy has only in-frame clones and leaves some out. The sample yields about 1.9 million clones, around 93% seen once. Germline V gene data show CDR1 as ENHRY and CDR2 as SYGVKD. The CDR3 is made up of 14 amino acids. Trimming took 10 bases from V and 0 from J, leaving 12 bases between them. Naive CD8 cells lacked CD45RO and underwent positive selection for CCR7, leaving out terminally differentiated effector memory CD45RA+ cells. The sample was naive CD8+ T cells from PBMCs. This sequence joins TRBV10-3 and TRBJ1-4; tentative D call: TRBD1 (5 bases). The sequence was collected from a man between 18 and 35 years old in good health. Some clones in this sample may be carry-over from other donors' samples. The CDR3 protein is CATTGGATNEKLFF. Written as DNA, the CDR3 is TGTGCCACCACGGGGGGAGCAACTAATGAAAAACTGTTTTTT.